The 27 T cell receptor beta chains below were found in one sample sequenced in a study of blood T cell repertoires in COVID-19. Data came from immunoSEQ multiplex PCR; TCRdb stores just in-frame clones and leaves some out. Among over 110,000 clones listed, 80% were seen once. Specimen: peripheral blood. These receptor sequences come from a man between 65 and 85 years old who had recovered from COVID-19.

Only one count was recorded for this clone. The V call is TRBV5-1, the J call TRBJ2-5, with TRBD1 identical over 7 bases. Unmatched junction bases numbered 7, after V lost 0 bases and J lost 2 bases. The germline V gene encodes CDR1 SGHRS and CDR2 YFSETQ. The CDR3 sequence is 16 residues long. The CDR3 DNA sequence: TGCGCCAGCAGCTTGGGGCCCAGGGGGAATCAAGAGACCCAGTACTTC. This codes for CASSLGPRGNQETQYF.

CDR3: CASSDGGGSTNTEAFF. CDR3 in DNA: TGTGCCAGCAGTGATGGGGGCGGGTCGACGAACACTGAAGCTTTCTTT. The chain employs TRBV6-1 and TRBJ1-1, with D tentatively TRBD1 (6 bases). Trimming removed 3 bases from V and 1 base from J, with 15 bases in between. This CDR3 comprises 16 residues. In germline, CDR1 is MNHNS, CDR2 SASEGT.

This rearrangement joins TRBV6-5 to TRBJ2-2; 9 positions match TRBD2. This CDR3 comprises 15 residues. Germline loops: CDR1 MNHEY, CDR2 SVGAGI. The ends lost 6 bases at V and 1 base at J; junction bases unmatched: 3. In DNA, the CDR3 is TGTGCCAGCAGACCACTAGCGGGGAACACCGGGGAGCTGTTTTTT. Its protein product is CASRPLAGNTGELFF.

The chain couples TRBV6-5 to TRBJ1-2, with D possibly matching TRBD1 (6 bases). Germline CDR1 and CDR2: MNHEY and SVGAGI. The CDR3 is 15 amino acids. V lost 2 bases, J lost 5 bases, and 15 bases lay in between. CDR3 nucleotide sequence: TGTGCCAGCAGTTACCTTTTCAGGGGCGAGTATGGCTACACCTTC. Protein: CASSYLFRGEYGYTF.

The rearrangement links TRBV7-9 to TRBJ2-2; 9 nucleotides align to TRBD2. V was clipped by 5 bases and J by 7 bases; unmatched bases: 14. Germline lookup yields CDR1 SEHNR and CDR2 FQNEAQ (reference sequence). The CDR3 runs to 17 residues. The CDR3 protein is CASSRTSSGNDVGELFF. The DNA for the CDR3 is TGTGCCAGCAGCCGGACCTCTAGCGGGAATGACGTCGGGGAGCTGTTTTTT.

The CDR3 is CASSSGTGAGANVLTF. CDR3 coding DNA: TGTGCCAGTAGTTCCGGGACAGGGGCCGGGGCCAACGTCCTGACTTTC. This chain uses TRBV19 with TRBJ2-6, with TRBD1 identical over 10 bases. The CDR3 is 16 residues long. V lost 5 bases, J lost 4 bases, and 5 bases stayed unmatched. The germline CDR1 and CDR2 sequences are LNHDA and SQIVND (reference sequence).

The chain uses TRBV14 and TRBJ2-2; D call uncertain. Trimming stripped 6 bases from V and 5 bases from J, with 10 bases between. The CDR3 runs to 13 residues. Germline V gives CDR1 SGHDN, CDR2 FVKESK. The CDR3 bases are TGTGCCAGCAGGGCTTCGAGGACCGGGGAGCTGTTTTTT. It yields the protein CASRASRTGELFF. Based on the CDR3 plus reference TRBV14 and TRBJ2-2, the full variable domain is EAGVTQFPSHSVIEKGQTVTLRCDPISGHDNLYWYRRVMGKEIKFLLHFVKESKQDESGMPNNRFLAERTGGTYSTLKVQPAELEDSGVYFCASRASRTGELFFGEGSRLTVL.

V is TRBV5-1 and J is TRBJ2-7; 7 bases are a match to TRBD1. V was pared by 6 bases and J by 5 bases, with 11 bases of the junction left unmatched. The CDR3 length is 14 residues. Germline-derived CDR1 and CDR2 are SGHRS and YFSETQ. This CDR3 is CASKGPRQGHEQYF. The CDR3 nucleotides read TGCGCCAGCAAAGGCCCCAGACAGGGCCACGAGCAGTACTTC.

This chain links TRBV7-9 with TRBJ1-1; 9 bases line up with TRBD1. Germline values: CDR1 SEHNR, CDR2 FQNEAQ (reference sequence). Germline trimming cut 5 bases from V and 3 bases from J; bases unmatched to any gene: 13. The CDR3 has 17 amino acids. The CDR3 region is CASSQIDRGGLYTEAFF. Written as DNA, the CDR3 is TGTGCCAGCAGCCAAATCGACAGGGGGGGACTCTACACTGAAGCTTTCTTT.

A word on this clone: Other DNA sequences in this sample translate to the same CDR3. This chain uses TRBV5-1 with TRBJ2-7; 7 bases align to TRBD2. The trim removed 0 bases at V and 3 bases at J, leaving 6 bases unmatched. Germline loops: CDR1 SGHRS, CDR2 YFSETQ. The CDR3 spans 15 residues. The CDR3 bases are TGCGCCAGCAGCTTGGGCGGGAGTGGGTACTACGAGCAGTACTTC. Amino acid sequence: CASSLGGSGYYEQYF.

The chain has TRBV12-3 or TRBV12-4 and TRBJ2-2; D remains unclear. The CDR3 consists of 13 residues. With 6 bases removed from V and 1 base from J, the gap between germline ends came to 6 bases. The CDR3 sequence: CASSRLNTGELFF. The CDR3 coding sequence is TGTGCCAGCAGCCGACTGAACACCGGGGAGCTGTTTTTT.

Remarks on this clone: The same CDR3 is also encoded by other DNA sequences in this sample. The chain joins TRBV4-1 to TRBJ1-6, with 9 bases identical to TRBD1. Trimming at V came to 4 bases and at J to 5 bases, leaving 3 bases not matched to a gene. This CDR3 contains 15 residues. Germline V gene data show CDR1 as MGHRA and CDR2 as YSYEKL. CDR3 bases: TGCGCCAGCAGCCTCCGGGACAGGGATAATTCACCCCTCCACTTT. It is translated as CASSLRDRDNSPLHF.

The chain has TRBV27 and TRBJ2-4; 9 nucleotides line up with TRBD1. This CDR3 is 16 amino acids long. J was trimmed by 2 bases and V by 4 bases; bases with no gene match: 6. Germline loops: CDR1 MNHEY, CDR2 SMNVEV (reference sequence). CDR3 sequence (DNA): TGTGCCAGCAGTTCCGACAGGGGGGAAACCAAAAACATTCAGTACTTC. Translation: CASSSDRGETKNIQYF.

The DNA for the CDR3 is TGTGCCATCAGTGCCGGGCTAGCGGATTACAATGAGCAGTTCTTC. Translating gives CAISAGLADYNEQFF. The V gene is TRBV10-3, the J gene TRBJ2-1; 7 nucleotides agree with TRBD2. Trimming took 4 bases from V and 4 from J; bases not matched to a gene: 7. CDR1 is ENHRY and CDR2 is SYGVKD in the germline V gene. The CDR3 is made up of 15 amino acids.

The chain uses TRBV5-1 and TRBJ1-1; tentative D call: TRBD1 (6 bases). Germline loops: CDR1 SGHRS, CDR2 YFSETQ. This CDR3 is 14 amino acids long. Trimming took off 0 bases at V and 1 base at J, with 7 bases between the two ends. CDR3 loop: CASSLEGGNTEAFF. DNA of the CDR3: TGCGCCAGCAGCTTGGAAGGGGGGAACACTGAAGCTTTCTTT.

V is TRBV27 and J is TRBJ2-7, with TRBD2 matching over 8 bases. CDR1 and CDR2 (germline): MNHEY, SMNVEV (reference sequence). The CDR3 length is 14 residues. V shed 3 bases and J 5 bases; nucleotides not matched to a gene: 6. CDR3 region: CASSFGLASHEQYF. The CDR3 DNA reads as TGTGCCAGCAGTTTCGGACTAGCTTCCCACGAGCAGTACTTC.

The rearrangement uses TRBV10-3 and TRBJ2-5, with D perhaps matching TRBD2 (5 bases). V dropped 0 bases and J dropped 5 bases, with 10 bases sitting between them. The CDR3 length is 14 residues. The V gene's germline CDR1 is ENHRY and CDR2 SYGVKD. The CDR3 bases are TGTGCCATCAGTGAGTCCGAGGGATCGGAGACCCAGTACTTC. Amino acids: CAISESEGSETQYF.

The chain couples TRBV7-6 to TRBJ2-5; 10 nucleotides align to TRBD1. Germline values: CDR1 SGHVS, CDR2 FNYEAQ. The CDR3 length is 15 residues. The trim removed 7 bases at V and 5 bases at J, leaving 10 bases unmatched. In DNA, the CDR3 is TGTGCCAGCACCCCCGGGACAGGGGTCGGGGAGACCCAGTACTTC. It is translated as CASTPGTGVGETQYF.

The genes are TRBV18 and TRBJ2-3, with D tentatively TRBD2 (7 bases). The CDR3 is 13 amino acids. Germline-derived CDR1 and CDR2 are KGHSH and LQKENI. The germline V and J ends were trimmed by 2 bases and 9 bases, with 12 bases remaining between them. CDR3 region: CASSPEEGGTQYF. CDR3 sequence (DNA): TGTGCCAGCTCACCAGAGGAGGGGGGGACGCAGTATTTT.

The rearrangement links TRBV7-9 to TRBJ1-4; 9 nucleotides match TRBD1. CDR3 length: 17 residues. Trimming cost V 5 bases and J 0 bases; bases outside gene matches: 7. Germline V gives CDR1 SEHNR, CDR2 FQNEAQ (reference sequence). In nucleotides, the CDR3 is TGTGCCAGCAGCCCGGACAGGGGAACAGCAACTAATGAAAAACTGTTTTTT. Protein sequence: CASSPDRGTATNEKLFF.

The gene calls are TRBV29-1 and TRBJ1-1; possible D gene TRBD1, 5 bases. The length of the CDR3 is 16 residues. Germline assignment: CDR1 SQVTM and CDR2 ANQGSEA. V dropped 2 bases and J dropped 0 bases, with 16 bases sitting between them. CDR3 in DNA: TGCAGCGTTGAACCCATGTTAAGCAGGGTGAACACTGAAGCTTTCTTT. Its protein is CSVEPMLSRVNTEAFF.

The CDR3 region has the DNA TGCGCCAGCAGAGCGGGAGCGGTCACCGGGGAGCTGTTTTTT. The encoded protein is CASRAGAVTGELFF. The chain carries TRBV4-1 and TRBJ2-2; 8 nucleotides align to TRBD2. Per the germline V gene, CDR1 is MGHRA and CDR2 is YSYEKL. V trimming: 6 bases; J trimming: 4 bases; junction bases outside the gene matches: 4. The CDR3 is 14 residues long.

The CDR3 coding sequence is TGTGCCAGCAGCTGGGACAGATCTAACTATGGCTACACCTTC. Amino acid sequence: CASSWDRSNYGYTF. The rearrangement links TRBV5-6 to TRBJ1-2, with TRBD1 identical over 7 bases. The CDR3 consists of 14 residues. With 3 bases clipped from V and 0 bases from J, the junction kept 2 bases outside the gene matches. CDR1 and CDR2 from the germline V gene are SGHDT and YYEEEE.

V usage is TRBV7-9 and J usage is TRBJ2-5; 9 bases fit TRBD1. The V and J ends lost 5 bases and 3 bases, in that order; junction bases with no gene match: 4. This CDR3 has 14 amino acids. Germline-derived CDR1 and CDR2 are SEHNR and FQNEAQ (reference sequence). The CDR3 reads CASSPGQGKETQYF. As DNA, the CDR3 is TGTGCCAGCAGCCCAGGACAGGGGAAAGAGACCCAGTACTTC.

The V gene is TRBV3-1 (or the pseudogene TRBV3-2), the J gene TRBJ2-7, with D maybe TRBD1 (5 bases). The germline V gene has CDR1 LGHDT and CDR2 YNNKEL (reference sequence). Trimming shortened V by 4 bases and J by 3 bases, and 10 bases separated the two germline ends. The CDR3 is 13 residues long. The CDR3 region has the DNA TGTGCCAGCAGCCTCAGGGATAGCTACGAGCAGTACTTC. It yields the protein CASSLRDSYEQYF.

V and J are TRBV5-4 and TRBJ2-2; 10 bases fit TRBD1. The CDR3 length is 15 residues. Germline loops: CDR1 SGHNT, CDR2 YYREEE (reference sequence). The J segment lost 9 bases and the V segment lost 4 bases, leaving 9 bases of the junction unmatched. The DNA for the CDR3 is TGTGCCAGCAGCCCCGGGGACAGGGGTTTTAGGGAGCTGTTTTTT. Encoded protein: CASSPGDRGFRELFF.

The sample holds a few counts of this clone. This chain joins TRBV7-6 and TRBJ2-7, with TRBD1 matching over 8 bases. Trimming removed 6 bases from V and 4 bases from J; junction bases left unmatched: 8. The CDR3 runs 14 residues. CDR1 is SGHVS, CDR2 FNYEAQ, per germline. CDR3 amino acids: CASSPDQGAYEQYF. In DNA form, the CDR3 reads TGTGCCAGCAGTCCGGACCAGGGGGCATACGAGCAGTACTTC.